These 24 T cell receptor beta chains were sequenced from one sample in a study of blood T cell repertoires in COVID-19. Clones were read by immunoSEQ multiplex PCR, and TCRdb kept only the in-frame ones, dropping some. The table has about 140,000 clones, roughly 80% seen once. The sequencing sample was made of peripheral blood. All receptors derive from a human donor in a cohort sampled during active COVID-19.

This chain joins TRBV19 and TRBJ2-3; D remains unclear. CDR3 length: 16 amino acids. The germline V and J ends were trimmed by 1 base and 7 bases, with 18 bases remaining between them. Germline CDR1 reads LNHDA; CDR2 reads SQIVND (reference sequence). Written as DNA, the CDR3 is TGTGCCAGTAGTATAGGGGCCGGTTCCCCCTTTCATACGCAGTATTTT. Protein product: CASSIGAGSPFHTQYF.

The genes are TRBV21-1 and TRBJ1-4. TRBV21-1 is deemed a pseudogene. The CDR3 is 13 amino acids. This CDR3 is CASSKGSSGELFF. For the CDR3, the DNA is TGTGCCAGCAGCAAAGGCTCAAGTGGAGAACTGTTTTTT.

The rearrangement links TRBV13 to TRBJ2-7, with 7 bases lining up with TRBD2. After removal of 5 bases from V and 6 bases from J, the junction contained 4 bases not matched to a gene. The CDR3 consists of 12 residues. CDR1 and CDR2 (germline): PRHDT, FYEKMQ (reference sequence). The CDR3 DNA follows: TGTGCCAGCAGCACCCGGACTAGCGAGCAGTACTTC. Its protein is CASSTRTSEQYF.

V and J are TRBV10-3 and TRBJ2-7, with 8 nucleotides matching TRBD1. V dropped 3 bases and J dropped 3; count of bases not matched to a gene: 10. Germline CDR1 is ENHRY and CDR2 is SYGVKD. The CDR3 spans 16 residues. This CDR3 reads CAISDSTGVPLYEQYF. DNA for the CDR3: TGTGCCATCAGTGATTCGACAGGGGTCCCCCTCTACGAGCAGTACTTC.

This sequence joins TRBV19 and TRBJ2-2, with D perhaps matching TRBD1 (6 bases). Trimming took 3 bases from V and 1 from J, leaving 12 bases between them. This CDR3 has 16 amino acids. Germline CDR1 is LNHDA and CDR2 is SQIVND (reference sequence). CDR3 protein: CASSMQQGQNTGELFF. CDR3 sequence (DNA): TGTGCCAGTAGTATGCAGCAGGGACAGAACACCGGGGAGCTGTTTTTT.

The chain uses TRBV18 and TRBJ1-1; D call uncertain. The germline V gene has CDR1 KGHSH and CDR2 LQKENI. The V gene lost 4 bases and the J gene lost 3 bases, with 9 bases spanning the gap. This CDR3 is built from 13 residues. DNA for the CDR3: TGTGCCAGCTCACGGGCATCCGACACTGAAGCTTTCTTT. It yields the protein CASSRASDTEAFF.

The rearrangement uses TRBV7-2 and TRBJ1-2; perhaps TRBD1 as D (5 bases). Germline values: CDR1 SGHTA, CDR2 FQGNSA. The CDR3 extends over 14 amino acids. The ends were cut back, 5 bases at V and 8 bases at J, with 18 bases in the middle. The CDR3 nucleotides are TGTGCCAGCAGCCACGCGGGAGGGGATAACGGCTACACCTTC. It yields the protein CASSHAGGDNGYTF.

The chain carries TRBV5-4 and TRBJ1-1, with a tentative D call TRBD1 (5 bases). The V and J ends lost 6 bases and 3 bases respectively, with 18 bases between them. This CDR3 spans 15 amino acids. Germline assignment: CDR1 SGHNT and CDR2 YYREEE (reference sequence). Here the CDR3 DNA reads TGTGCCAGCATTTTCAACAGGACCCCAGACACTGAAGCTTTCTTT. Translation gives CASIFNRTPDTEAFF.

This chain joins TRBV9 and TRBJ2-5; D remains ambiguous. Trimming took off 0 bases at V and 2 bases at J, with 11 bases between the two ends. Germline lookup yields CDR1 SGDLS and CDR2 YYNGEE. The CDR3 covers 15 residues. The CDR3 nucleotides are TGTGCCAGCAGCGTAGCTAGAGACGTACAAGAGACCCAGTACTTC. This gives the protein CASSVARDVQETQYF.

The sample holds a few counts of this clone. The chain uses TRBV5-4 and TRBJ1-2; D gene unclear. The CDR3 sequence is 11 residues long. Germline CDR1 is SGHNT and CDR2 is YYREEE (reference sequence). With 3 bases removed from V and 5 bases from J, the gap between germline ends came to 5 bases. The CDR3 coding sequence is TGTGCCAGCAGCTCTATTTATGGCTACACCTTC. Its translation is CASSSIYGYTF.

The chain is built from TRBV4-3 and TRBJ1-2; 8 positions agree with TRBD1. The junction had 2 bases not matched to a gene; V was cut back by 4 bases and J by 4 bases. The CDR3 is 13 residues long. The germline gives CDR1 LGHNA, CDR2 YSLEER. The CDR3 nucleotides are TGCGCCAGCAGCCGAGGACAGGGCTATGGCTACACCTTC. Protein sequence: CASSRGQGYGYTF.

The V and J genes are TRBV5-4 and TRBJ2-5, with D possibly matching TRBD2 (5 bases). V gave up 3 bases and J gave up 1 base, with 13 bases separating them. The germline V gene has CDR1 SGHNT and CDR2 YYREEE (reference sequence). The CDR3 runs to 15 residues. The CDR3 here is CASSSQDSAQETQYF. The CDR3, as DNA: TGTGCCAGCAGCTCCCAGGACTCTGCCCAAGAGACCCAGTACTTC.

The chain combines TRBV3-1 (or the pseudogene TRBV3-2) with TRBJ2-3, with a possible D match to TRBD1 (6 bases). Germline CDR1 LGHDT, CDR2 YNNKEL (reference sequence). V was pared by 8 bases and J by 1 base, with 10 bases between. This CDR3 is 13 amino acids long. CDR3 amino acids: CASLNRGTDTQYF. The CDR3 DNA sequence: TGTGCCAGCCTCAACAGGGGCACAGATACGCAGTATTTT.

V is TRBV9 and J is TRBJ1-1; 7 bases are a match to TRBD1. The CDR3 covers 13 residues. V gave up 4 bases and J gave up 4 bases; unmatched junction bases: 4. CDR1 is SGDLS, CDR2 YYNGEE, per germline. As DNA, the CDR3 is TGTGCCAGCAGCATAGGACAGGCCACTGAAGCTTTCTTT. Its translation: CASSIGQATEAFF.

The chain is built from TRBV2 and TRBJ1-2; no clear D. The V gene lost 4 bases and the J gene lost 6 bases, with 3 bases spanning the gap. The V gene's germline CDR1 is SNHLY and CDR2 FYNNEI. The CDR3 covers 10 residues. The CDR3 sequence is CASSANGYTF. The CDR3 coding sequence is TGTGCCAGCAGTGCCAATGGCTACACCTTC.

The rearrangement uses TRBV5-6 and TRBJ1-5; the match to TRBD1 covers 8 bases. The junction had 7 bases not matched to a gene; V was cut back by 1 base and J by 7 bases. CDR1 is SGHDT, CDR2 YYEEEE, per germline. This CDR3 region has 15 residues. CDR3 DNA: TGTGCCAGCAGCTTGAGGGGGACAGGCAGCCAGCCCCAGCATTTT. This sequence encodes CASSLRGTGSQPQHF.

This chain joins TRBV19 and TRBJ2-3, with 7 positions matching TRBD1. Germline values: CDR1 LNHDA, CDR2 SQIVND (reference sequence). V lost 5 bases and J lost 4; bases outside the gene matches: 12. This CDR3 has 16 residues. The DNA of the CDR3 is TGTGCCAGTAGTCCTTGGGCAACAGGGGACGCAGATACGCAGTATTTT. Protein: CASSPWATGDADTQYF. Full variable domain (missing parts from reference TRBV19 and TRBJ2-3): DGGITQSPKYLFRKEGQNVTLSCEQNLNHDAMYWYRQDPGQGLRLIYYSQIVNDFQKGDIAEGYSVSREKKESFPLTVTSAQKNPTAFYLCASSPWATGDADTQYFGPGTRLTVL.

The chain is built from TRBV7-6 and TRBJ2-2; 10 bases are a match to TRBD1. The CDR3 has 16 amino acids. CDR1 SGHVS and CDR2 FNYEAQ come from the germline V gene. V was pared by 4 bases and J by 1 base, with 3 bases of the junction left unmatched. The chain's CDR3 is CASSYRDRGNTGELFF. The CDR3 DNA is TGTGCCAGCAGCTACCGGGACAGGGGGAACACCGGGGAGCTGTTTTTT.

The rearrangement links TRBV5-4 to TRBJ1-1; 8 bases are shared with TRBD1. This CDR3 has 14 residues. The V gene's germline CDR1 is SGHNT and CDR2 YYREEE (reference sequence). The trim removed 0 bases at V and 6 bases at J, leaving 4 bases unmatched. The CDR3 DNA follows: TGTGCCAGCAGCTTGGAGACAGGGGCGGCTGAAGCTTTCTTT. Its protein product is CASSLETGAAEAFF. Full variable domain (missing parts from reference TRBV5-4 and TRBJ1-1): ETGVTQSPTHLIKTRGQQVTLRCSSQSGHNTVSWYQQALGQGPQFIFQYYREEENGRGNFPPRFSGLQFPNYSSELNVNALELDDSALYLCASSLETGAAEAFFGQGTRLTVV.

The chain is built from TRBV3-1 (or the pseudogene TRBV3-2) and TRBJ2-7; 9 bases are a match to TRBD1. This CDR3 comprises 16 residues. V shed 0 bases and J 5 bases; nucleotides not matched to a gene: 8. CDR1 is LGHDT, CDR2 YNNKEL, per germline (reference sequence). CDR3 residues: CASSQDPSGQGNEQYF. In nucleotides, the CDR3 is TGTGCCAGCAGCCAAGATCCCTCGGGACAGGGCAACGAGCAGTACTTC.

CDR3 sequence: CAIFLREDGELFF. Written as DNA, the CDR3 is TGTGCCATCTTCTTGAGGGAGGACGGGGAGCTGTTTTTT. The chain combines TRBV5-4 with TRBJ2-2, with TRBD2 as a possible D gene (6 bases). The CDR3 has 13 residues. Germline CDR1 reads SGHNT; CDR2 reads YYREEE (reference sequence). Trimming stripped 9 bases from V and 7 bases from J, with 16 bases between.

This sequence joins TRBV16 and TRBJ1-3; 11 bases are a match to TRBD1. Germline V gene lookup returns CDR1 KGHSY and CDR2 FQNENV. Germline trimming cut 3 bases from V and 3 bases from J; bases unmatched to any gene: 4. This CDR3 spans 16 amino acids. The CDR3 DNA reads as TGTGCCAGCAGCCAGTTCGGGACAGGGGGTGGAAACACCATATATTTT. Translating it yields CASSQFGTGGGNTIYF.

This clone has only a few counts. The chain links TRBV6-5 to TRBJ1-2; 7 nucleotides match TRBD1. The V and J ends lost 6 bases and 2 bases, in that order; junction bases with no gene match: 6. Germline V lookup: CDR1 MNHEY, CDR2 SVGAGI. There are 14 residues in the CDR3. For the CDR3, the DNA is TGTGCCAGCAGGTCGACAGGGACGAACTATGGCTACACCTTC. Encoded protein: CASRSTGTNYGYTF.

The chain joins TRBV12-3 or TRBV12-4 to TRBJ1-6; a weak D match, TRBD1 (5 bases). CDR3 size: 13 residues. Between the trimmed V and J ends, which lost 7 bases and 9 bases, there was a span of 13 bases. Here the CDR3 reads CASTARVGSPLHF. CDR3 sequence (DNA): TGTGCCAGCACCGCCAGGGTTGGTTCACCCCTCCACTTT.